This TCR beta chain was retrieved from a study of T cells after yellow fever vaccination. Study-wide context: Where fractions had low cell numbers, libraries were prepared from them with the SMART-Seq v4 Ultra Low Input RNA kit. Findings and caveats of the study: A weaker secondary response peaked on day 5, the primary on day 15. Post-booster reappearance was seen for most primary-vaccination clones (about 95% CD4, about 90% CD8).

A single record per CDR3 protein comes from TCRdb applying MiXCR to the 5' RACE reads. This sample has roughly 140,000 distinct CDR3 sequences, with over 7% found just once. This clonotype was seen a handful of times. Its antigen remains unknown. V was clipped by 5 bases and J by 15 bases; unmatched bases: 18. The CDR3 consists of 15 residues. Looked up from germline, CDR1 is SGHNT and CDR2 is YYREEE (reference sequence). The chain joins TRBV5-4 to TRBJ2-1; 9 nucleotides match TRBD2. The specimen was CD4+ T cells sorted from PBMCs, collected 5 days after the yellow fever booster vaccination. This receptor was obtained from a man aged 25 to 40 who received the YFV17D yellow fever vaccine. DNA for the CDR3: TGTGCCAGCAGTCAAAAAGGAGGTAGCGGGAGTCCAAGGTTCTTC. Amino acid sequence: CASSQKGGSGSPRFF.